A single sample gave rise to the 17 T cell receptor beta chains below, sequenced in a study of T-cell memory formation after mild COVID-19. Each CDR3 protein gets one entry after TCRdb re-called the 5' RACE reads with MiXCR. The sample comprises around 300,000 distinct CDR3 sequences, roughly 18% of which are singletons, and around 23% rests with the top ten. The sample was PBMCs or a T cell subset sorted from them (not recorded which). The receptors were gathered from a man in his late teens or twenties who had mild COVID-19 (a few samples of this study predate the infection). Cell type and time point are not known.

The genes are TRBV9 and TRBJ2-2; 11 bases are shared with TRBD1. Germline V gene data show CDR1 as SGDLS and CDR2 as YYNGEE. The CDR3 is 16 residues long. The ends lost 4 bases at V and 7 bases at J; junction bases unmatched: 9. DNA for the CDR3: TGTGCCAGCAGCACACCCCGGACAGGGGGCATCGGGGAGCTGTTTTTT. Translation gives CASSTPRTGGIGELFF.

In this sample, this clonotype turned up many times. J is TRBJ2-5 and V is TRBV5-1; D not certain. The V gene lost 0 bases and the J gene lost 1 base, with 4 bases spanning the gap. Per the germline V gene, CDR1 is SGHRS and CDR2 is YFSETQ. This CDR3 contains 13 residues. The CDR3 is CASSLGTQETQYF. For the CDR3, the DNA is TGCGCCAGCAGCTTGGGGACCCAAGAGACCCAGTACTTC.

This clonotype was found a few times. The chain combines TRBV7-9 with TRBJ1-1; D might be TRBD1 (5 bases). CDR3 length equals 14 residues. Trimming took off 3 bases at V and 5 bases at J, with 13 bases between the two ends. Per the germline V gene, CDR1 is SEHNR and CDR2 is FQNEAQ (reference sequence). This chain's CDR3 is CASSLNQGGTEAFF. The CDR3 DNA follows: TGTGCCAGCAGCTTGAATCAGGGTGGGACTGAAGCTTTCTTT.

This clonotype has just a few counts. The chain links TRBV5-1 to TRBJ1-1; D not certain. This CDR3 has 15 residues. The V and J ends lost 4 bases and 3 bases respectively, with 16 bases between them. CDR1 and CDR2 from the germline V gene are SGHRS and YFSETQ. The CDR3 sequence: CASSLAPPAYTEAFF. CDR3 sequence (DNA): TGCGCCAGCAGCCTTGCCCCGCCGGCCTACACTGAAGCTTTCTTT. The complete variable domain, with remaining parts taken from reference TRBV5-1 and TRBJ1-1, reads KAGVTQTPRYLIKTRGQQVTLSCSPISGHRSVSWYQQTPGQGLQFLFEYFSETQRNKGNFPGRFSGRQFSNSRSEMNVSTLELGDSALYLCASSLAPPAYTEAFFGQGTRLTVV.

The chain uses TRBV7-3 and TRBJ2-3; D uncertain. V was shortened by 4 bases and J by 2 bases, with 10 bases between the two germline ends. This CDR3 comprises 14 residues. Germline lookup yields CDR1 SGHTA and CDR2 FQGTGA. The CDR3 loop is CASSYGGNTDTQYF. Written as DNA, the CDR3 is TGTGCCAGCAGCTACGGCGGAAACACAGATACGCAGTATTTT.

The genes are TRBV7-3 and TRBJ1-5, with D perhaps TRBD1 (5 bases). Germline V gene sequence: CDR1 SGHTA, CDR2 FQGTGA. This CDR3 spans 15 amino acids. V was shortened by 9 bases and J by 2 bases, with 17 bases between the two germline ends. This CDR3 reads CARGGTGSGNQPQHF. DNA for the CDR3: TGTGCCAGGGGGGGTACTGGAAGCGGCAATCAGCCCCAGCATTTT.

The chain carries TRBV11-1 and TRBJ1-1, with D possibly being TRBD1 (5 bases). Germline values: CDR1 SGHAT, CDR2 FQDESV (reference sequence). V was shortened by 1 base and J by 5 bases, with 14 bases between the two germline ends. This CDR3 contains 15 residues. CDR3 amino acids: CASSLGAGWETEAFF. DNA of the CDR3: TGTGCCAGCAGCTTAGGAGCAGGGTGGGAAACTGAAGCTTTCTTT.

Concerning this clonotype itself: One end of the junction is discordant with germline, which a read error may explain. The chain has TRBV6-5 and TRBJ2-4; D is uncertain. Germline CDR1 and CDR2: MNHEY and SVGAGI. The CDR3 covers 14 residues. DNA for the CDR3: TGTGCCAGCAGTTGGGGTTCGGAGAAAAACATTCCGTACTTC. It translates to CASSWGSEKNIPYF.

DNA of the CDR3: TGTGCCAGCAGTTTTCGGGACTCCTCAACCTACGAGCAGTACTTC. Encoded protein: CASSFRDSSTYEQYF. This chain uses TRBV12-3 or TRBV12-4 with TRBJ2-7, with D maybe TRBD2 (6 bases). The V end lost 3 bases, the J end lost 2 bases, and 14 bases lay between the germline ends. There are 15 residues in the CDR3.

This clonotype was observed a handful of times. The chain combines TRBV12-3 or TRBV12-4 with TRBJ1-1, with D tentatively TRBD1 (5 bases). This CDR3 region has 13 residues. Trimming pared 8 bases from V and 1 base from J, leaving 11 bases between. CDR3: CASVSRGNTEAFF. DNA of the CDR3: TGTGCCAGCGTGTCGAGGGGGAACACTGAAGCTTTCTTT.

This rearrangement joins TRBV18 to TRBJ2-7, with D hard to call. Germline lookup yields CDR1 KGHSH and CDR2 LQKENI. The ends were cut back, 4 bases at V and 3 bases at J, with 16 bases in the middle. CDR3 length equals 15 residues. The DNA of the CDR3 is TGTGCCAGCTCACGCCCCGGAAGGGCAGACTACGAGCAGTACTTC. Translating it yields CASSRPGRADYEQYF.

V usage is TRBV12-3 or TRBV12-4 and J usage is TRBJ2-5; 9 bases agree with TRBD2. CDR3 length: 16 amino acids. V was clipped by 7 bases and J by 1 base; unmatched bases: 10. The CDR3 is CASTSRASGAQETQYF. Written as DNA, the CDR3 is TGTGCCAGCACCTCGCGGGCTAGCGGGGCCCAAGAGACCCAGTACTTC.

This chain connects TRBV4-2 to TRBJ2-2, with D possibly being TRBD2 (5 bases). Trimming stripped 8 bases from V and 5 bases from J, with 15 bases between. There are 14 residues in the CDR3. Germline loops: CDR1 LGHNA, CDR2 YNFKEQ. The CDR3 DNA follows: TGTGCCAGCTGGGATGCCGGAGGAACCGGGGAGCTGTTTTTT. Amino acids: CASWDAGGTGELFF.

The chain employs TRBV9 and TRBJ1-1, with unresolved D. Between the trimmed V and J ends, which lost 1 base and 3 bases, there was a span of 7 bases. This CDR3 has 13 residues. Per the germline V gene, CDR1 is SGDLS and CDR2 is YYNGEE. The CDR3 nucleotides read TGTGCCAGCAGCGTACACCGGGACACTGAAGCTTTCTTT. The encoded protein is CASSVHRDTEAFF. Filled out from reference TRBV9 and TRBJ1-1, the complete variable domain reads DSGVTQTPKHLITATGQRVTLRCSPRSGDLSVYWYQQSLDQGLQFLIQYYNGEERAKGNILERFSAQQFPDLHSELNLSSLELGDSALYFCASSVHRDTEAFFGQGTRLTVV.

The chain uses TRBV5-1 and TRBJ2-7; 7 bases fit TRBD1. The CDR3 totals 17 residues. In germline, CDR1 is SGHRS, CDR2 YFSETQ. J was trimmed by 0 bases and V by 5 bases; bases with no gene match: 14. CDR3 DNA: TGCGCCAGCAGTCAGGGGGACCTAATCTTAAGCTCCTACGAGCAGTACTTC. This codes for CASSQGDLILSSYEQYF.

In DNA, the CDR3 is TGTGCCAGCAGTGGGGGCGCCTTAGAAGAAGCTTTCTTT. Residues: CASSGGALEEAFF. V gene TRBV2 combines with J gene TRBJ1-1; a possible D gene is TRBD1 (5 bases). Per germline, CDR1 SNHLY and CDR2 FYNNEI. The CDR3 loop spans 13 amino acids. V was clipped by 4 bases and J by 8 bases, with 14 bases between them.

V usage is TRBV6-5 and J usage is TRBJ2-2; D is uncertain. Germline V gene sequence: CDR1 MNHEY, CDR2 SVGAGI. Trimming took off 1 base at V and 6 bases at J, with 6 bases between the two ends. The length of the CDR3 is 13 residues. The CDR3: CASSYLAPGELFF. In DNA, the CDR3 is TGTGCCAGCAGTTACTTAGCACCCGGGGAGCTGTTTTTT.